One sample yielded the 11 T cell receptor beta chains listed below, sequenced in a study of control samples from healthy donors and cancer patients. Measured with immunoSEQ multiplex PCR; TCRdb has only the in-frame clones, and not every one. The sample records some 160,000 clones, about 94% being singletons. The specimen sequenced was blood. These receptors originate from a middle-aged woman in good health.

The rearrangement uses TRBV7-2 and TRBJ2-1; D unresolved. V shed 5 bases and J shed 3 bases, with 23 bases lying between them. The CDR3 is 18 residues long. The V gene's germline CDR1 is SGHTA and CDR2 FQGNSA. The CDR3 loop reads CASSPIPSDPPNYNEQFF. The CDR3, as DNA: TGTGCCAGCAGCCCCATTCCCTCCGACCCGCCGAACTACAATGAGCAGTTCTTC.

CDR3 DNA: TGTGCCAGCAGCGTAGGTATGGACAGTTCCTGGGGGGGTGACTACGAGCAGTACTTC. It translates to CASSVGMDSSWGGDYEQYF. The chain uses TRBV9 and TRBJ2-7, with D possibly being TRBD2 (7 bases). This CDR3 is built from 19 residues. Trimming cost V 0 bases and J 3 bases, with 25 bases left between them. Germline-derived CDR1 and CDR2 are SGDLS and YYNGEE.

The CDR3 DNA is TGTGCCATCAGTGGACGAGCGGGAGTGGGGAATGAGCAGTTCTTC. It is translated as CAISGRAGVGNEQFF. The chain uses TRBV10-3 and TRBJ2-1; 8 positions match TRBD2. CDR1 and CDR2 from the germline V gene are ENHRY and SYGVKD. This CDR3 is built from 15 residues. The junction had 9 bases not matched to a gene; V was cut back by 4 bases and J by 7 bases.

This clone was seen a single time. This chain's CDR3 is CAWSVYVRHTEAFF. The CDR3 nucleotides are TGTGCCTGGAGTGTTTATGTGAGGCACACTGAAGCTTTCTTT. J is TRBJ1-1 and V is TRBV30; no definite D call. The germline gives CDR1 GTSNPN, CDR2 SVGIG (reference sequence). Trimming removed 0 bases at V and 3 bases at J, with 11 bases between. The CDR3 is made up of 14 amino acids.

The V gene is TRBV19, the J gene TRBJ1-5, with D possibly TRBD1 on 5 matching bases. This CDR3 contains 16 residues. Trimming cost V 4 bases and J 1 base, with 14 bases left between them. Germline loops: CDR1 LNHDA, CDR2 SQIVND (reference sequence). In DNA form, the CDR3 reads TGTGCCAGTAGTACTGGTGGGGCCGGAAGCAATCAGCCCCAGCATTTT. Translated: CASSTGGAGSNQPQHF.

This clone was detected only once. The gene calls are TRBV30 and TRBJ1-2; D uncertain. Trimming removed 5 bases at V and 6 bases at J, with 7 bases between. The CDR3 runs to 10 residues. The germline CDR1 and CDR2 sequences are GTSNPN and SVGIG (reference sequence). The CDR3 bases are TGTGCCTGGGGCAGCAATGGCTACACCTTC. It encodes CAWGSNGYTF.

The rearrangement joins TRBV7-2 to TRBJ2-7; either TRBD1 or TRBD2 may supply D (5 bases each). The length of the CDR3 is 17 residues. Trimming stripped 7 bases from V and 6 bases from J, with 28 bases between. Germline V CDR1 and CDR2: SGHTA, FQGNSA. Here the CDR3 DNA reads TGTGCCAGCACCCCTCCGGGTGGGGACCGCGGTCTGGGCGAGCAGTACTTC. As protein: CASTPPGGDRGLGEQYF.

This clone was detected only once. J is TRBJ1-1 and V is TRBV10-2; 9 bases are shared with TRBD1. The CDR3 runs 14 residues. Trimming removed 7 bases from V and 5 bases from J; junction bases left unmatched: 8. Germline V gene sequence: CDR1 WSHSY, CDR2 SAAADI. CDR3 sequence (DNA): TGCGCCAGCACCTCGGACAGGGGCTGGACTGAAGCTTTCTTT. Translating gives CASTSDRGWTEAFF.

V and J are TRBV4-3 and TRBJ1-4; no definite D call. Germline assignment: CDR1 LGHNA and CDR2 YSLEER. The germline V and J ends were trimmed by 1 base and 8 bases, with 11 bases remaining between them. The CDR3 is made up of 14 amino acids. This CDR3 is CASSQGIREEKLFF. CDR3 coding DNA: TGCGCCAGCAGCCAAGGGATAAGGGAGGAAAAACTGTTTTTT.

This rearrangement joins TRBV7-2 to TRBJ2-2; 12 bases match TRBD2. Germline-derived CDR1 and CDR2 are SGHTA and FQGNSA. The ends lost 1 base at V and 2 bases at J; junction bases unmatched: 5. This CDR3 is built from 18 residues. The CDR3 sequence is CASSLGLAGVTNTGELFF. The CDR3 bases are TGTGCCAGCAGCTTAGGACTAGCGGGAGTCACCAACACCGGGGAGCTGTTTTTT. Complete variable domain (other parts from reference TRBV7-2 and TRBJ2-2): GAGVSQSPSNKVTEKGKDVELRCDPISGHTALYWYRQSLGQGLEFLIYFQGNSAPDKSGLPSDRFSAERTGGSVSTLTIQRTQQEDSAVYLCASSLGLAGVTNTGELFFGEGSRLTVL.

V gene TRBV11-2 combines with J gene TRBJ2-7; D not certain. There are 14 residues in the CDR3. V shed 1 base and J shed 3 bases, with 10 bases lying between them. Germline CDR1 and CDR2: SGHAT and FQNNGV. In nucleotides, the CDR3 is TGTGCCAGCAGCTTAGTGGGCGGAGACTACGAGCAGTACTTC. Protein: CASSLVGGDYEQYF. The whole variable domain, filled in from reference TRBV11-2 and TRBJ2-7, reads EAGVAQSPRYKIIEKRQSVAFWCNPISGHATLYWYQQILGQGPKLLIQFQNNGVVDDSQLPKDRFSAERLKGVDSTLKIQPAKLEDSAVYLCASSLVGGDYEQYFGPGTRLTVT.